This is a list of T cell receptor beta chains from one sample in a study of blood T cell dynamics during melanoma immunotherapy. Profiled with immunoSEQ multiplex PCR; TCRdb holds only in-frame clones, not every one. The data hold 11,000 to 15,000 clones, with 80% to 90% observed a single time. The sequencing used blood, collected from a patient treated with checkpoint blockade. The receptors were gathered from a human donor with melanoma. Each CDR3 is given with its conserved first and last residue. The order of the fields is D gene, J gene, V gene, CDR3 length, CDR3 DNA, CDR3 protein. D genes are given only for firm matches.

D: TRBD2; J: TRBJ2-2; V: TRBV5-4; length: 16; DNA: TGTGCCAGCAGCCTTTCGGCGGGGGGTGACTCCGGGGAGCTGTTTTTT; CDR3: CASSLSAGGDSGELFF
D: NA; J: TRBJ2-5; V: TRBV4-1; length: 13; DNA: TGCGCCAGCAGCCCCGGGGGGCGAGAGACCCAGTACTTC; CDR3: CASSPGGRETQYF
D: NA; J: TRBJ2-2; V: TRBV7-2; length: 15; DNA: TGTGCCAGCAGCCCCCCCTCCCCCTCATACTGGGAGCTGTTTTTT; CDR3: CASSPPSPSYWELFF
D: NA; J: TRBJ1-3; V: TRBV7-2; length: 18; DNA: TGTGCCAGCAGCCTAACAGGCTGGCAGACCTCCTCTGGAAACACCATATATTTT; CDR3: CASSLTGWQTSSGNTIYF
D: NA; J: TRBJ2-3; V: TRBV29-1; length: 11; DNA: TGCAGCGCCAAGGAGGGAAATACGCAGTATTTT; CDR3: CSAKEGNTQYF
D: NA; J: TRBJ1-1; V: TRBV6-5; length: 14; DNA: TGTGCCAGCAGTTCCCCCAGGGGGAACACTGAAGCTTTCTTT; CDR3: CASSSPRGNTEAFF
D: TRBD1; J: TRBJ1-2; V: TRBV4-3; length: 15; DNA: TGCGCCAGCAGCCAAGAGCAGGGGGTTAACTATGGCTACACCTTC; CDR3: CASSQEQGVNYGYTF
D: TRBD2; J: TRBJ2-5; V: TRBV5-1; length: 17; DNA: TGCGCCAGCAGCTTGGCACTAGCGGGGGACCAACAAGAGACCCAGTACTTC; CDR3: CASSLALAGDQQETQYF
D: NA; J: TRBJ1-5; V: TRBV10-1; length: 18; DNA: TGCGCCAGCAGGGCCCTGTCTCCGGGACCAGGGGTGAATCAGCCCCAGCATTTT; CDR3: CASRALSPGPGVNQPQHF
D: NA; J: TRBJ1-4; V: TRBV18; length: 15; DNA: TGTGCCAGCTCCCCCTCGGAGGGATCGGTTGAAAAACTGTTTTTT; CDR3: CASSPSEGSVEKLFF
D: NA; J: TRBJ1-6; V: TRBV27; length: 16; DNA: TGTGCCAGCAGTTTAAGGGAGACAAATCGGCATTCACCCCTCCACTTT; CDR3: CASSLRETNRHSPLHF
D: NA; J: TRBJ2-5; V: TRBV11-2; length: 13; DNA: TGTGCCAGCAGCGCGACTACCCAAGAGACCCAGTACTTC; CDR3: CASSATTQETQYF
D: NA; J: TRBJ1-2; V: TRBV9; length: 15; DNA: TGTGCCAGCAGCCCTGGCCTTTCCATAGACTATGGCTACACCTTC; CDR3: CASSPGLSIDYGYTF
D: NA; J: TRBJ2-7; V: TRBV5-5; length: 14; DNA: TGTGCCAGCAGCTTGCCGGTAGCCCCCTACGAGCAGTACTTC; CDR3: CASSLPVAPYEQYF
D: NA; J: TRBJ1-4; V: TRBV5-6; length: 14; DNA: TGTGCCAGCAGCTTGGGCAGGGCGGGTGAAAAACTGTTTTTT; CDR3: CASSLGRAGEKLFF
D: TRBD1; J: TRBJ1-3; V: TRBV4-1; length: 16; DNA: TGCGCCAGCAGCCAGGGACAGGGGGCGACTGGAAACACCATATATTTT; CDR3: CASSQGQGATGNTIYF
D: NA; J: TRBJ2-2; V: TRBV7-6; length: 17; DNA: TGTGCCAGCAGCTTAGTGCAGGCTGGGGGCGGAACCGGGGAGCTGTTTTTT; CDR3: CASSLVQAGGGTGELFF
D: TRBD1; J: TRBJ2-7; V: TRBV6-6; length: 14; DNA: TGTGCCAGCAGGACGGGACAGGGGGCCTACGAGCAGTACTTC; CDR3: CASRTGQGAYEQYF
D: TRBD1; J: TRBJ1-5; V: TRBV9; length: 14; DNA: TGTGCCAGCAGCGGGACAGGGGGCAGGCAGCCCCAGCATTTT; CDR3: CASSGTGGRQPQHF
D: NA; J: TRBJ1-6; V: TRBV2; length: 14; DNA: TGTGCCAGCAGTTCTGGGTTCGGTGATTCACCCCTCCACTTT; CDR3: CASSSGFGDSPLHF
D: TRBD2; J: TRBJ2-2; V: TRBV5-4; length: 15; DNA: TGTGCCAGCAGGTTTAGCGGGGGAGGAACCGGGGAGCTGTTTTTT; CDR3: CASRFSGGGTGELFF